This T cell receptor beta chain was identified in a study of cytomegalovirus exposure and HLA in healthy donors (dated by TCRdb to about 2017). About the study as a whole: The roughly 670 repertoires of the first cohort and the roughly 110 validation repertoires were produced on the same platform, according to a later analysis. The study aimed to test whether cataloging public T cell receptors could reveal signatures of past pathogen exposure. Besides the first cohort of around 670 subjects, a separate validation cohort made up of 95 to 150 different subjects was used. The study combined high-throughput TCR immunosequencing, statistical association of individual TCRs with disease status, and machine learning to predict cytomegalovirus infection status. The study at large found these results: All 120 or so repertoires were used to score co-occurrence in the validation cohort in a later analysis, because that analysis had no HLA typing for the cohort. Of the cluster scores, roughly 95% were above 0 in a later analysis, which found that TCRs clustered in the first cohort also tended to co-occur in the 120 or so validation repertoires. According to the authors, the approach could potentially be generalized to other disease states and immunological phenotypes. Most TCR sequences were seen in very few donors, while some public TCRs were found in many individuals. In both the original and validation cohorts, the classifier was reported to diagnose cytomegalovirus status with high specificity and sensitivity. The study listed over 150 TCR beta chains as associated with cytomegalovirus. In vitro tests confirmed that a few of the cytomegalovirus-associated TCR beta chains recognize cytomegalovirus antigens.

Library method: the immunoSEQ multiplex PCR assay. Per the authors' processing: To diagnose cytomegalovirus status from the catalog of TCR beta chain sequences, a statistical classification framework was built. TCRdb obtained this table from immuneACCESS and retained in-frame rearrangements with V and J assigned. These tables miss some clones; where compared with another copy, unresolved V genes account for less than half of the shortfall, and the remainder is unexplained. The V and J calls and clone size come from that table; D and trimming were worked out from the DNA. For this sample the table gives approximately 65,000 clones, of which approximately 97% were detected only once. 2.4% of the sample belongs to the ten largest clones. In regard to this clone: Its target antigen remains unknown. Base qualities are not provided; no much larger clone lies one nucleotide away.

V drops 6 bases and J drops 9 bases, leaving 15 bases in between. The CDR3 runs 13 amino acids, cysteine and phenylalanine included. The DNA shown is the 39-base CDR3, in frame from base 1. The germline V gene specifies MDHEN as CDR1 and SYDVKM as CDR2. The donors were included in the validation cohort of roughly 120 subjects, a group kept apart from the roughly 700-subject first cohort. The sequenced material came from PBMCs. The chain couples TRBV28 to TRBJ1-5, with a tentative D gene TRBD1 over 5 matching bases. The source is a young man in good health and CMV-seronegative. The DNA sequence follows: TGTGCCAGCAGAGACCGGTCGGGGGGGCCCCAGCATTTT. Translated, this is CASRDRSGGPQHF.